This T cell receptor (beta chain) is drawn from a study of cytomegalovirus exposure and HLA in healthy donors. Points from the study as a whole: Indistinguishable V segments, including TRBV6-2 and TRBV6-3, were excluded.

The PCR used 60 Vbeta and 13 Jbeta primers. The assay was immunoSEQ multiplex PCR, and TCRdb's table has in-frame clones only and misses some. The repertoire includes 150,000 to 200,000 clones, 65% to 85% of them detected once, and more than 1.5% sits in the top ten. Trimming cost V 1 base and J 9 bases, with 7 bases left between them. This CDR3 contains 11 residues. Germline-derived CDR1 and CDR2 are SGHRS and YFSETQ. Concerning this clone itself: Its antigen is not identified.

Sequencing used PBMCs. The V call is TRBV5-1, the J call TRBJ2-5; D remains unclear. This clonotype was obtained from a man between 18 and 35 years old in good health and CMV-seronegative. The CDR3 is CASSLSEAQYF. The CDR3 coding sequence is TGCGCCAGCAGCTTGTCCGAGGCCCAGTACTTC.